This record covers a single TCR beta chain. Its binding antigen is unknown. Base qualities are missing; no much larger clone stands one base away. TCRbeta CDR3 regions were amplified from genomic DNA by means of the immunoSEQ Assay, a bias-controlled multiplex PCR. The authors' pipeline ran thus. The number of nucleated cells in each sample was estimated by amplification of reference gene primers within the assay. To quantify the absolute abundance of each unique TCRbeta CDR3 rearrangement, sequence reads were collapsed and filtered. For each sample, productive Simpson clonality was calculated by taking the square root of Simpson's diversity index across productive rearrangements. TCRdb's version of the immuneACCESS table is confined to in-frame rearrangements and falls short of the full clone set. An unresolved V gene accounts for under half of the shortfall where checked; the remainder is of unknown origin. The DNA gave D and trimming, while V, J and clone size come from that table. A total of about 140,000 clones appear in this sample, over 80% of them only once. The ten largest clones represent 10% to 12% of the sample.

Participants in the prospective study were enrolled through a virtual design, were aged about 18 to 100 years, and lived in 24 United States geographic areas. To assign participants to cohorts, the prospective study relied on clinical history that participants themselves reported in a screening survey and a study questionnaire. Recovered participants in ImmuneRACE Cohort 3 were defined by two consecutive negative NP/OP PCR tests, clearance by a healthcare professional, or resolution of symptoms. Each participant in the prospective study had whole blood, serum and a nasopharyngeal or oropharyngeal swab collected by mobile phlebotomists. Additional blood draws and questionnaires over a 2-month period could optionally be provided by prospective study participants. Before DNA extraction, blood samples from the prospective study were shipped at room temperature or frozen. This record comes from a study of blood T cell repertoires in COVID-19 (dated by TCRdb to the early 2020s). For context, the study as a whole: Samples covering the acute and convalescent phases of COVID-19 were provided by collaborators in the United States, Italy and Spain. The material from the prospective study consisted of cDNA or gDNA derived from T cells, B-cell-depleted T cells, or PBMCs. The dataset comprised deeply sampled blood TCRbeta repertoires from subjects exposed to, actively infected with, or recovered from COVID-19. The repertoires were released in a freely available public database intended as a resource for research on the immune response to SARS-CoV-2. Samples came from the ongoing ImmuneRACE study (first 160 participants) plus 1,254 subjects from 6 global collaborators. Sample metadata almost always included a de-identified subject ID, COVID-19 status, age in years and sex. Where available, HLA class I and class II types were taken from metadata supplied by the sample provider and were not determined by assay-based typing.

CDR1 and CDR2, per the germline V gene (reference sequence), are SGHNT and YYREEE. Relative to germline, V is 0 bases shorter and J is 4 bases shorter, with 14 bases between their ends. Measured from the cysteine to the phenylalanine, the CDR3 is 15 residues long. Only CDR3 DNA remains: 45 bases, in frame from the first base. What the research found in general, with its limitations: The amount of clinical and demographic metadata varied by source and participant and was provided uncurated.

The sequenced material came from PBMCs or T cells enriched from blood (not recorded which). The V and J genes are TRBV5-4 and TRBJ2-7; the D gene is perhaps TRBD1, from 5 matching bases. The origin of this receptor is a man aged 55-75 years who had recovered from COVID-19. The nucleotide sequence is TGTGCCAGCAGCTTGGGGGTGGACAATCCATACGAGCAGTACTTC. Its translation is CASSLGVDNPYEQYF.